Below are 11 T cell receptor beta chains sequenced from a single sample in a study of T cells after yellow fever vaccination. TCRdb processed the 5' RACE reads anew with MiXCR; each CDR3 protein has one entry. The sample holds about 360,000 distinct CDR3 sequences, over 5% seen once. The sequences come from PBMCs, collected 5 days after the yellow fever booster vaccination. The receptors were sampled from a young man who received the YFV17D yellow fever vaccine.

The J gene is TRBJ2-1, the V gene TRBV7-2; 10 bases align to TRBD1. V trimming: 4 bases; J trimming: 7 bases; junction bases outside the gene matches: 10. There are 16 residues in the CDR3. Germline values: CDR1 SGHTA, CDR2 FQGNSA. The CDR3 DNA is TGTGCCAGCAGCTCAAACCGGGACAGGGGATCGAATGAGCAGTTCTTC. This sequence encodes CASSSNRDRGSNEQFF.

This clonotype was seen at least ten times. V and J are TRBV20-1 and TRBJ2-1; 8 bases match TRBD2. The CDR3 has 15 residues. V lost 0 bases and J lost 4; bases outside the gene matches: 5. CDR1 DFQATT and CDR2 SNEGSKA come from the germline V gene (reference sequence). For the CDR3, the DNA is TGCAGTGCTAGAGACCCAAGACTAGCGTACAATGAGCAGTTCTTC. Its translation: CSARDPRLAYNEQFF.

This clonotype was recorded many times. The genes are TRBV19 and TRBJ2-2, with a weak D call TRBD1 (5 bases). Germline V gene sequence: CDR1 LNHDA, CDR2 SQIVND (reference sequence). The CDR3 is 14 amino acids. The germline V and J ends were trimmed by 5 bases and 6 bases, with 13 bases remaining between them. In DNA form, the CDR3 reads TGTGCCAGTAGTCTAGGACAATTACCCGGGGAGCTGTTTTTT. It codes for CASSLGQLPGELFF.

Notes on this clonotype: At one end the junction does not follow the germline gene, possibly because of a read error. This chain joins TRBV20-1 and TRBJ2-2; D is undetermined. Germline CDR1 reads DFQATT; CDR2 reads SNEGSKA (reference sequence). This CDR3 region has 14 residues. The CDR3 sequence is CCARARLNTGELFF. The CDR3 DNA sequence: TGCTGTGCTAGAGCCCGGCTGAACACCGGGGAGCTGTTTTTT.

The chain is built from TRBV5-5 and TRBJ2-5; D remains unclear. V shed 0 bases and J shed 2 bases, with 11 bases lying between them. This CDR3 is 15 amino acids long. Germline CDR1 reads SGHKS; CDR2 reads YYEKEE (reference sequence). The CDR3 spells CASSLAGRSQETQYF. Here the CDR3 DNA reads TGTGCCAGCAGCTTGGCTGGCAGGTCACAAGAGACCCAGTACTTC.

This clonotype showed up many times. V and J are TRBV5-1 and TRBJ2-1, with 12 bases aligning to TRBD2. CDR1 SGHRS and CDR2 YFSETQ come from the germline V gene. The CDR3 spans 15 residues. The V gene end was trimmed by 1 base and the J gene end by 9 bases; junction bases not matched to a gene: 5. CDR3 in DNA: TGCGCCAGCAGCTTGTCGACTAGCGGGAGTGGTGAGCAGTTCTTC. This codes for CASSLSTSGSGEQFF.

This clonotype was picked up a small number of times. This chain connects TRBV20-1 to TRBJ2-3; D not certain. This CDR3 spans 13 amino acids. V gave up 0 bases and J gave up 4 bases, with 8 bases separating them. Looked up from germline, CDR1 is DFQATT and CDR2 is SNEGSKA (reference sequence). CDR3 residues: CSARDVVSDTQYF. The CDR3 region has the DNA TGCAGTGCTAGAGATGTAGTCTCAGATACGCAGTATTTT.

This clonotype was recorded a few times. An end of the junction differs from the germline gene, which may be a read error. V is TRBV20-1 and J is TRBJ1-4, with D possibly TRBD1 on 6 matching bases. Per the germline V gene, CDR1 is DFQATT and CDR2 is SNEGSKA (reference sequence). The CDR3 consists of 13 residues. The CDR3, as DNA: TGCAGTGCCAGAGAGGGGGGAGCATGGGAACTGTTTTTT. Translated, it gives CSAREGGAWELFF.

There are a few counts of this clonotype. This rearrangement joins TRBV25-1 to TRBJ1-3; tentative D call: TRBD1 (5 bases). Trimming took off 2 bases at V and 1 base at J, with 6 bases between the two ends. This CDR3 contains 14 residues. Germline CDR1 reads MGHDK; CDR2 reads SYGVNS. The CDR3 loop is CASSEQGSGNTIYF. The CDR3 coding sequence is TGTGCCAGCAGTGAACAGGGTTCTGGAAACACCATATATTTT.

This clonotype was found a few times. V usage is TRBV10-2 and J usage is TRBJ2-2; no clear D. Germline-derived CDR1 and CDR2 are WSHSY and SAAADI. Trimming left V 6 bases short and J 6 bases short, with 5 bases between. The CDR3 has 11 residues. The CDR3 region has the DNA TGCGCCAGCAGATGGGCCGGGGAGCTGTTTTTT. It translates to CASRWAGELFF.

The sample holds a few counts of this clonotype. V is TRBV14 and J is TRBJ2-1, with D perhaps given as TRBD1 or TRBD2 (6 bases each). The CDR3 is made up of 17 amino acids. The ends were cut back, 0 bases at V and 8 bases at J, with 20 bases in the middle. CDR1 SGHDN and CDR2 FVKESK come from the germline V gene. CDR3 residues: CASSQEPSTEGEYEQFF. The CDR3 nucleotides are TGTGCCAGCAGCCAAGAACCCTCGACGGAGGGGGAGTATGAGCAGTTCTTC.